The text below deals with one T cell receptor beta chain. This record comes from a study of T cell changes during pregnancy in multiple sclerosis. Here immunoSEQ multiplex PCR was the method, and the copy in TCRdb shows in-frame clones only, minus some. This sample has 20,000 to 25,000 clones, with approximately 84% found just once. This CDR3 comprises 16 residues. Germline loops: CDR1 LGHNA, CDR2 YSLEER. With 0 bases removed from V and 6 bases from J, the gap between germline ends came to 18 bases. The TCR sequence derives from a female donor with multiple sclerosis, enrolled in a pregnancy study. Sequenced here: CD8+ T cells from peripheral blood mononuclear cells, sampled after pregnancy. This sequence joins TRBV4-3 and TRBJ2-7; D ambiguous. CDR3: CASSQDPGFTGSEQYF. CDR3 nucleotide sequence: TGCGCCAGCAGCCAAGATCCCGGGTTCACCGGCTCCGAGCAGTACTTC.